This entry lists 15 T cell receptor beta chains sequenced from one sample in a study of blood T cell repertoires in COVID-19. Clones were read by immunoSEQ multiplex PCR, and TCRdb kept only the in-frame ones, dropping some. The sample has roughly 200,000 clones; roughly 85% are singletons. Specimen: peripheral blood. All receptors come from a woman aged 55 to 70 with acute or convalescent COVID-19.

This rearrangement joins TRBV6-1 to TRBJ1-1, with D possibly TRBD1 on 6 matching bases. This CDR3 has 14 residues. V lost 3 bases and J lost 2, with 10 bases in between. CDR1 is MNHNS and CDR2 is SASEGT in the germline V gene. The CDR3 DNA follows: TGTGCCAGCAGTGATCGGGACACAAACACTGAAGCTTTCTTT. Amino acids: CASSDRDTNTEAFF.

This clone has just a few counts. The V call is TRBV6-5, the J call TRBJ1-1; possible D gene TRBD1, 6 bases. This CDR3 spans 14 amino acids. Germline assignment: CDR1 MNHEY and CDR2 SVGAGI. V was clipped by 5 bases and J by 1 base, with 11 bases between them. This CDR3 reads CASSTQGANTEAFF. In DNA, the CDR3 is TGTGCCAGCAGTACACAGGGAGCGAACACTGAAGCTTTCTTT.

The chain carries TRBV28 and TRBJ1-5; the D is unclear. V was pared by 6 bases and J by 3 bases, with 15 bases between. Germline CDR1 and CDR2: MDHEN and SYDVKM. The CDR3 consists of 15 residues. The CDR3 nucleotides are TGTGCCAGCAGCCAACCTCCAGGTATCAATCAGCCCCAGCATTTT. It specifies CASSQPPGINQPQHF.

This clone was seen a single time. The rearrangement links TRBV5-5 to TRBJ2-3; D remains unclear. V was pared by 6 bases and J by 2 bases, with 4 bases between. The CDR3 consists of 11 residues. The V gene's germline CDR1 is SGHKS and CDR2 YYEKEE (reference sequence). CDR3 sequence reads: CASTHTDTQYF. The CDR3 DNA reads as TGTGCCAGCACCCACACAGATACGCAGTATTTT.

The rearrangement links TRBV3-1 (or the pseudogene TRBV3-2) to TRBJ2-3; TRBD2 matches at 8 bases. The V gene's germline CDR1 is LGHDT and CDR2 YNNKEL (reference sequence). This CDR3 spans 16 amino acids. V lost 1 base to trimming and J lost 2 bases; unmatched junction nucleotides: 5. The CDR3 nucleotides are TGTGCCAGCAGCCAAGGGTTAGCGGGGAACACAGATACGCAGTATTTT. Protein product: CASSQGLAGNTDTQYF.

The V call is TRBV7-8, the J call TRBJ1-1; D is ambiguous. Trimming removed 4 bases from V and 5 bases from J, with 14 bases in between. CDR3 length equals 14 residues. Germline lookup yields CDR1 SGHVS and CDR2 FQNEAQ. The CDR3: CASSSTRSGTEAFF. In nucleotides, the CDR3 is TGTGCCAGCAGCTCGACCCGGTCGGGGACTGAAGCTTTCTTT.

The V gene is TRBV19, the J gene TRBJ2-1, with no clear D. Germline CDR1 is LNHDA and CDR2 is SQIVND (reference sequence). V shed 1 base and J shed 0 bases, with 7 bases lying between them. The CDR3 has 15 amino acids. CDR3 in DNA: TGTGCCAGTAGTATAGGAGCTTTCTCCTACAATGAGCAGTTCTTC. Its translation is CASSIGAFSYNEQFF.

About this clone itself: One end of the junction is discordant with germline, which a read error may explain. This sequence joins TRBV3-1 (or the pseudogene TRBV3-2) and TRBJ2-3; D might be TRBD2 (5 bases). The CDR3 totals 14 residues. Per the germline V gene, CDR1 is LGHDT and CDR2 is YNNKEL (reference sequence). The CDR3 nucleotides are TGTGCCAGCAGCCAAGGAGCTAGCACACATACGCAGTATTTT. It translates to CASSQGASTHTQYF.

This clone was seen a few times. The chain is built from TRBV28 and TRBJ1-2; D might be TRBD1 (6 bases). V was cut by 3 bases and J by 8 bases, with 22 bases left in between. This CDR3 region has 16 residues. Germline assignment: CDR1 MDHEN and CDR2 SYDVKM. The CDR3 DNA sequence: TGTGCCAGCAGTTTGGTGTGGGGGCGTGCAGCGGAAGGCTACACCTTC. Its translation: CASSLVWGRAAEGYTF.

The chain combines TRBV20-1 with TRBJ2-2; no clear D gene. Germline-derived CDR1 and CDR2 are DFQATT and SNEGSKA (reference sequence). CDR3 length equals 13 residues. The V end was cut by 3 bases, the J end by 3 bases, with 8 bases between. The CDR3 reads CSASRADTGELFF. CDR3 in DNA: TGCAGTGCTAGTAGAGCCGACACCGGGGAGCTGTTTTTT.

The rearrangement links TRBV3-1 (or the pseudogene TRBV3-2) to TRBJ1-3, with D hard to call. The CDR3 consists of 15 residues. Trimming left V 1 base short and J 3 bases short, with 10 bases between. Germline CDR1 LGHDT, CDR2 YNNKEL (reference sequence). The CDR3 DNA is TGTGCCAGCAGCCAAGGCCAGATTTATGGAAACACCATATATTTT. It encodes CASSQGQIYGNTIYF.

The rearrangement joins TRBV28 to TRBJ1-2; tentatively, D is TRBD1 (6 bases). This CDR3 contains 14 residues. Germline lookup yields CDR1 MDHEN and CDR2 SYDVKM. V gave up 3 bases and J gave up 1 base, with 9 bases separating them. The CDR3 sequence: CASSLGAFNYGYTF. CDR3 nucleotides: TGTGCCAGCAGTTTGGGGGCATTTAACTATGGCTACACCTTC.

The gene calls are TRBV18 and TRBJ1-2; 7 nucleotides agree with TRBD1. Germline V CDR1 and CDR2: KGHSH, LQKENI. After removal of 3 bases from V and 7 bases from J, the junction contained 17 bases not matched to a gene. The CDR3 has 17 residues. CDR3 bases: TGTGCCAGCTCACCTAACTTCGGGCTGACAGGGTTGAGTGGCTACACCTTC. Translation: CASSPNFGLTGLSGYTF.

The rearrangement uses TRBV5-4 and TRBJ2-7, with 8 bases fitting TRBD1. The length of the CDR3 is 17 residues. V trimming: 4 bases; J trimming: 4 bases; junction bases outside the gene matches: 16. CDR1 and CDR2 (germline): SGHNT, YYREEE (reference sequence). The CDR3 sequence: CASSATGAGLIPYEQYF. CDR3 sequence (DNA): TGTGCCAGCAGCGCGACAGGGGCCGGCTTGATCCCATACGAGCAGTACTTC.

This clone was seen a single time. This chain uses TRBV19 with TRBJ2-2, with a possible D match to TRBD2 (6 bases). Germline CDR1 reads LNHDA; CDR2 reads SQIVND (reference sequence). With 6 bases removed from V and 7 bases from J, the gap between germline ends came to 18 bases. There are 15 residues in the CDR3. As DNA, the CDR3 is TGTGCCAGTAGGGCCGGGACTTCCAGAAGCGGGGAGCTGTTTTTT. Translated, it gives CASRAGTSRSGELFF. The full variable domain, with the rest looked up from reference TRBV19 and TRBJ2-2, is DGGITQSPKYLFRKEGQNVTLSCEQNLNHDAMYWYRQDPGQGLRLIYYSQIVNDFQKGDIAEGYSVSREKKESFPLTVTSAQKNPTAFYLCASRAGTSRSGELFFGEGSRLTVL.